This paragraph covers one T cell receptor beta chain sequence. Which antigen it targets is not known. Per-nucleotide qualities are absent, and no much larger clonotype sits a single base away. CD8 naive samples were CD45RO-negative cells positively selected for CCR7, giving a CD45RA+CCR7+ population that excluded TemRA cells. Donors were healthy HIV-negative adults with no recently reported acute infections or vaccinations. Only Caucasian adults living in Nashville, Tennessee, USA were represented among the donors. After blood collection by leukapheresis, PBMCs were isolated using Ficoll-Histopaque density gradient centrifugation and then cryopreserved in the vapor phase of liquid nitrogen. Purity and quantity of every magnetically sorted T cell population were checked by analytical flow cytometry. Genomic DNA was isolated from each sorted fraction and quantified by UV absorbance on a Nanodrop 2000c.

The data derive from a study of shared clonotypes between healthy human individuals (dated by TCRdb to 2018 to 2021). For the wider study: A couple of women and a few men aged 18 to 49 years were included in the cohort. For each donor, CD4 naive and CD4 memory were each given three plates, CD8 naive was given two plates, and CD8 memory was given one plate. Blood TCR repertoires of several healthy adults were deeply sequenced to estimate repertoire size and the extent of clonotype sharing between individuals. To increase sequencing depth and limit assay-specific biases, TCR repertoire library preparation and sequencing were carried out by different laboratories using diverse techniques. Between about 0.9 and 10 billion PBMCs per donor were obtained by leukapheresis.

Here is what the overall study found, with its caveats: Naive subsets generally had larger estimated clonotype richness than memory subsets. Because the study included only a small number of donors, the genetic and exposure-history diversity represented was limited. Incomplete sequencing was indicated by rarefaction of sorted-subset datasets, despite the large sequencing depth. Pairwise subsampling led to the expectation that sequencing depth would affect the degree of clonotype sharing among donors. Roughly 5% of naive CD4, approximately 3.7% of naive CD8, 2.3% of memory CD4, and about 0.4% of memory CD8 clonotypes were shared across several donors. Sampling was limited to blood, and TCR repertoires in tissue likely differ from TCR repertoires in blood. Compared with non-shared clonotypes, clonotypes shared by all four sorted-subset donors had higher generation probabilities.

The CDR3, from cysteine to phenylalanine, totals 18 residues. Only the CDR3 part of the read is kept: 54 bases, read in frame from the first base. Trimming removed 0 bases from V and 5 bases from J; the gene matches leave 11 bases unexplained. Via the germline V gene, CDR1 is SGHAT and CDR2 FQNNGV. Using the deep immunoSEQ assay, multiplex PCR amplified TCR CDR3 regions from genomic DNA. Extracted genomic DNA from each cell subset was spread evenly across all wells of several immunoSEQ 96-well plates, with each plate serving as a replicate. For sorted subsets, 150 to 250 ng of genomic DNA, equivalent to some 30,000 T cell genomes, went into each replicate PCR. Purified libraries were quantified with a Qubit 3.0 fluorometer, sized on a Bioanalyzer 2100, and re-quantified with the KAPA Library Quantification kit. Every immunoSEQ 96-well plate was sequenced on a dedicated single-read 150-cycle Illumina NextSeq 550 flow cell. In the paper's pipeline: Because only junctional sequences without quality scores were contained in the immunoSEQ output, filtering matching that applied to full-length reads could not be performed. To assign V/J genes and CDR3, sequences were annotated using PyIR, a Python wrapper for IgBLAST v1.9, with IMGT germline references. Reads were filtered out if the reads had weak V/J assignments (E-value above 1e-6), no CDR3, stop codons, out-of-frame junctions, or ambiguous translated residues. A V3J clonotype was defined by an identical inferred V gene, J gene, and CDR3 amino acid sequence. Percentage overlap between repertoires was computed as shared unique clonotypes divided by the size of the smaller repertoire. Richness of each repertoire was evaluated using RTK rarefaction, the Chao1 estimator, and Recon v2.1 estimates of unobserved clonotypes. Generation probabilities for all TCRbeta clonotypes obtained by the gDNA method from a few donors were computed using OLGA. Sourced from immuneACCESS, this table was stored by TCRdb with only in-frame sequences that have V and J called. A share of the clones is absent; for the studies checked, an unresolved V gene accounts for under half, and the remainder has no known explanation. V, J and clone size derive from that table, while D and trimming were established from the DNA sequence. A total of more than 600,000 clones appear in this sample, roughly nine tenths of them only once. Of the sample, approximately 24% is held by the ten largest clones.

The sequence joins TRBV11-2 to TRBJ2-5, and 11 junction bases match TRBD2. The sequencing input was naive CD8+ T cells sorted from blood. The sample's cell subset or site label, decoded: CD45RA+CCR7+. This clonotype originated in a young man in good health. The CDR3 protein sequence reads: CASSLDWGSGRAGETQYF. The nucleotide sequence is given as TGTGCCAGCAGCTTAGATTGGGGTAGCGGGAGGGCCGGGGAGACCCAGTACTTC.